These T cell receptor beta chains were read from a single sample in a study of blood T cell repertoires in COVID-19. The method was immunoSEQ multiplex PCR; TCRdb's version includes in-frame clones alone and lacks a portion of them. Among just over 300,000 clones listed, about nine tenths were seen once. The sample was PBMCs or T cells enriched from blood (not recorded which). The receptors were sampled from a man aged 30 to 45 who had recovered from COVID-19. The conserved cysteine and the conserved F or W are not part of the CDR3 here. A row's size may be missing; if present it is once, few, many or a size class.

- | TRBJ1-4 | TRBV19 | ASGDRRRGEKLF
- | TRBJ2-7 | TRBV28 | ASSRTGTREQY
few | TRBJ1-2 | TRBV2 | ASSEEGGAYGYT
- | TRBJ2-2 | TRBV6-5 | ASSVSGGAPGELF
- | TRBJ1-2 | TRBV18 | ASSLRQGADGYT
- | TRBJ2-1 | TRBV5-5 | ASSPRGYDEQF
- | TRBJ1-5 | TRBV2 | ASRTTGTGGNQPQH
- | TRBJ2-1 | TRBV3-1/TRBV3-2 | ASSQDRVYNEQF
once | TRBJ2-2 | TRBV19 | ASYGAPGELF
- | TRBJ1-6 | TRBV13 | ASSTRGGDSPLH
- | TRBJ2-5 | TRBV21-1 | ASSISGWETQY
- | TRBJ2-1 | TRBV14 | ASSFHSGGGTNEQF
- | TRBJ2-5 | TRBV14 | ASSHHQGGVSYQETQY
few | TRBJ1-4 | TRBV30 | AWASLDPKLF
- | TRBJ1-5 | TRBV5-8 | ASSPGTGRNQPQH
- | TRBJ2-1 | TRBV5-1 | ASSLESADYNEQF
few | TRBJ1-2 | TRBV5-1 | ASSSQGGGYGYT
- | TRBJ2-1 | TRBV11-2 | ASSLDVAAVVANEQF
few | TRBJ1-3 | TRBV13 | ASSLTGTGNTIY
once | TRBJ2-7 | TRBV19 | ASSIIAESYEQY
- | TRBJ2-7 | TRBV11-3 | ASSLGAVAGGYEQY
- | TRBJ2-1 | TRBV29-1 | SVEGRVAEQF
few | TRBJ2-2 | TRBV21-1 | ASSTPRDRKKVGVKAGELF
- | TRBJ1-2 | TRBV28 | ASRGAGFNYGYT
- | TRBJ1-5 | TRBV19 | ASSSSQGGLNQPQH
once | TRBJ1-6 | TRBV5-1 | ASSLGQGTSDNSPLH
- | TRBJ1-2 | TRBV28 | ASSLQGQGSYGYT
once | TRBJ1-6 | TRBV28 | ASRTKDDRGALH
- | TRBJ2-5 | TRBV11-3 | ASSLVTSGGKTQETQY
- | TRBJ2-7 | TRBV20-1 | SASSQRGPSYEQY
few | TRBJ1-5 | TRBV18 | ASSPPTTPGQPQH
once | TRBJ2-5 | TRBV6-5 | ASSSPGGRETQY
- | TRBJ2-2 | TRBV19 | ASSKQGIGELF
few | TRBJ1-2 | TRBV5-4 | ASSFRNEYGYT
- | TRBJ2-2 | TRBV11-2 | ASSLRSALAGNTGELF
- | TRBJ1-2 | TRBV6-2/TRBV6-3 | ASTPGDSIYGYT
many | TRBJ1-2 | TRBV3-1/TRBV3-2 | ASSQERDMIYGYT
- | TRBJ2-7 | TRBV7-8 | ASSFGISSSYEQY
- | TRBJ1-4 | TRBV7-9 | ASSPGRATNEKLF
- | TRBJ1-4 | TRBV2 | ASSRGGLQEKLF
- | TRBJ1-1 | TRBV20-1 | SASLGRGKAF
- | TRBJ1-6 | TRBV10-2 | ASSEVTGGWNSPLH
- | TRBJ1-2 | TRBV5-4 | ASSSSGRYGYT
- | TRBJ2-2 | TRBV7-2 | ASSYRLAGGAGELF